The clone carrying this T cell receptor beta chain came up many times. TCRdb reprocessed the 5' RACE reads with MiXCR, giving one entry per CDR3 protein. The profile covers around 25,000 distinct CDR3 sequences, with 4.5% appearing a single time and about 40% taken by the ten largest. The data derive from a study of T cells after yellow fever vaccination. The CDR3 length is 15 residues. V dropped 8 bases and J dropped 1 base, with 14 bases sitting between them. Germline V lookup: CDR1 SEHNR, CDR2 FQNEAQ (reference sequence). The sequenced sample was PBMCs, either bulk or a sorted T-cell subset (CD4+, CD8+, memory, or dextramer-sorted; not recorded which), obtained on the day of the yellow fever booster vaccination. V usage is TRBV7-9 and J usage is TRBJ2-2; D is unclear. This receptor was taken from a man between 18 and 29 years old who received the YFV17D yellow fever vaccine. The CDR3 loop is CASPTDGENTGELFF. The CDR3 bases are TGTGCCAGCCCCACCGACGGTGAGAACACCGGGGAGCTGTTTTTT.